This TCR beta chain was recovered during a study of Graves' ophthalmopathy and Graves' hyperthyroidism. RNA served as the template for amplifying TCR beta CDR3 regions. HTBI primers served in a first-round RT-PCR, which a second-round multiplex PCR followed. TCRdb re-called the multiplex PCR reads with MiXCR, one entry per CDR3 protein. The sample lists 660,000 or so distinct CDR3 sequences, more than 40% seen once, with 3.3% in the top ten. Trimming pared 9 bases from V and 6 bases from J, leaving 6 bases between. This CDR3 is 10 amino acids long. Looked up from germline, CDR1 is LNHNV and CDR2 is YYDKDF (reference sequence).

The clonotype originates from an adult man with Graves' ophthalmopathy. J is TRBJ1-5 and V is TRBV15; D is uncertain. Sequencing was performed on peripheral blood. The CDR3 bases are TGTGCCACAAATCCTCAGCCCCAGCATTTT. Residues: CATNPQPQHF.